This TCR beta chain is from a study of blood T cell repertoires in COVID-19. Study-wide context: Sources were T cells, B-cell-depleted T cells, or PBMCs; the material itself was cDNA or gDNA.

Authors' analysis steps: Amplification of reference gene primers provided the estimated nucleated cell counts. The repertoire was sequenced with immunoSEQ multiplex PCR; TCRdb's copy has only in-frame clones and lacks some. The DNA was the basis for D and trimming; V, J and clone size are from that table. Counted here are 75,000 to 100,000 clones, approximately 81% occurring once; the ten biggest clones make up roughly 10%. V was clipped by 5 bases and J by 9 bases; unmatched bases: 17. Per the germline V gene, CDR1 is MDHEN and CDR2 is SYDVKM. This CDR3 has 17 residues. Sequenced material: peripheral blood. The sequence derives from an elderly woman with acute or convalescent COVID-19. V and J are TRBV28 and TRBJ2-1; 9 bases are shared with TRBD1. CDR3 in amino acids: CASSRLTGTGWMFEQFF. The CDR3 coding sequence is TGTGCCAGCAGTCGTTTGACCGGGACAGGGTGGATGTTTGAGCAGTTCTTC.